This is a list of T cell receptor beta chains from one sample in a study of blood T cell repertoires in COVID-19. The method was immunoSEQ multiplex PCR; TCRdb's version includes in-frame clones alone and lacks a portion of them. The data show 25,000 to 30,000 clones, roughly 71% seen once. Sequences were obtained from peripheral blood. These TCRs come from an elderly man with active or convalescent COVID-19. CDR3s include the opening cysteine and the closing phenylalanine or tryptophan.

cdr3_length: 15; v_call: TRBV5-1; cdr3_aa: CASSVTGAYNEKLFF
cdr3_length: 13; v_call: TRBV27; cdr3_aa: CASWRQGALEQYF
cdr3_length: 16; v_call: TRBV28; cdr3_aa: CASSPLDREVWDEQYF
cdr3_length: 15; v_call: TRBV4-2; cdr3_aa: CASSQVMGGLGGYTF
cdr3_length: 15; v_call: TRBV3-1/TRBV3-2; cdr3_aa: CASSQGLGHRNTIYF
cdr3_length: 11; v_call: TRBV11-2; cdr3_aa: CASSRQYEAFF
cdr3_length: 15; v_call: TRBV18; cdr3_aa: CASSPDLGVYNEQFF
cdr3_length: 13; v_call: TRBV27; cdr3_aa: CASSLFQGYEQYF
cdr3_length: 16; v_call: TRBV4-3; cdr3_aa: CASSHRGLDRGTEAFF
cdr3_length: 13; v_call: TRBV12-3/TRBV12-4; cdr3_aa: CASSSGVKTEAFF
cdr3_length: 12; v_call: TRBV20-1; cdr3_aa: CSASGGNYGYTF
cdr3_length: 15; v_call: TRBV19; cdr3_aa: CASTTAGGRSYGYTF
cdr3_length: 13; v_call: TRBV12-3/TRBV12-4; cdr3_aa: CASSFREEGTQYF
cdr3_length: 15; v_call: TRBV5-1; cdr3_aa: CASSFFGGSGNTIYF
cdr3_length: 16; v_call: TRBV5-6; cdr3_aa: CASSMRGQPNNYGYTF
cdr3_length: 13; v_call: TRBV4-2; cdr3_aa: CASSQGEESPLHF
cdr3_length: 14; v_call: TRBV27; cdr3_aa: CASSHPGANYGYTF
cdr3_length: 12; v_call: TRBV2; cdr3_aa: CASLRGNTEAFF
cdr3_length: 13; v_call: TRBV28; cdr3_aa: CATDTGSKNIQYF
cdr3_length: 14; v_call: TRBV28; cdr3_aa: CASRDRRTIYGYTF
cdr3_length: 15; v_call: TRBV5-5; cdr3_aa: CASSVAGGRVNEQFF
cdr3_length: 11; v_call: TRBV21-1; cdr3_aa: CARDRGGTIYF
cdr3_length: 16; v_call: TRBV11-2; cdr3_aa: CASSLDRDRASYEQYF
cdr3_length: 15; v_call: TRBV19; cdr3_aa: CASSITQGEAYEQYF
cdr3_length: 14; v_call: TRBV7-9; cdr3_aa: CASSLASRIHEQYF
cdr3_length: 14; v_call: TRBV4-3; cdr3_aa: CASSQVIESIGYTF
cdr3_length: 18; v_call: TRBV29-1; cdr3_aa: CSVVVLGRGPLPHYEQYF
cdr3_length: 15; v_call: TRBV27; cdr3_aa: CASSFSGTSTDTQYF
cdr3_length: 14; v_call: TRBV5-1; cdr3_aa: CASSSTGGTDTQYF
cdr3_length: 16; v_call: TRBV6-5; cdr3_aa: CASSYEVPSSYNEQFF
cdr3_length: 16; v_call: TRBV4-2; cdr3_aa: CASSQALQGSYNEQFF
cdr3_length: 14; v_call: TRBV2; cdr3_aa: CASSEDAGRNEAFF
cdr3_length: 14; v_call: TRBV7-2; cdr3_aa: CASRTGQLYNEQFF
cdr3_length: 14; v_call: TRBV7-9; cdr3_aa: CASSSRQGQSEQYF
cdr3_length: 13; v_call: TRBV27; cdr3_aa: CASSYREGYEQYF
cdr3_length: 15; v_call: TRBV19; cdr3_aa: CASSIFYQDRDEAFF
cdr3_length: 14; v_call: TRBV5-6; cdr3_aa: CASSLLRWTGELFF